This TCR beta chain is drawn from a study of T-cell reconstitution after alpha-beta-depleted transplantation in children. General observations from the study: TCRbeta diversity was high at day 60 in some patients (a result of surviving recipient T cells and thymic progenitors). Several hundred rapidly expanded clones from non-depleted graft cells reportedly supplied alpha-beta T cells about two months post-transplant. At the one-year point after transplant, T-cell counts and TCRbeta diversity were found to come mostly from T cells that had been newly produced.

Researchers prepared the TCRbeta library using unique molecular identifiers, the study reports. TCRdb fed the PCR reads into MiXCR, producing one record per CDR3 protein. Of a few hundred thousand distinct CDR3 sequences listed, 5.5% to 7% are singletons. The junction had 10 bases not matched to a gene; V was cut back by 4 bases and J by 14 bases. The CDR3 sequence is 14 residues long. Germline V gene data show CDR1 as SGDLS and CDR2 as YYNGEE. A remark on this clonotype: The target antigen is unknown.

The starting material was PBMCs, obtained before TCRalphabeta/CD19-depleted stem cell transplant. The source of this sequence is a boy between 2 and 10 years old with acute lymphoblastic leukemia, due to receive a stem cell transplant. The V call is TRBV9, the J call TRBJ1-5, with 12 bases fitting TRBD1. The CDR3 reads CASSPRDRGRPEHF. The CDR3 DNA reads as TGTGCCAGCAGCCCCCGGGACAGGGGGCGACCCGAGCATTTT.